This T cell receptor beta chain was sequenced for a study of cytomegalovirus exposure and HLA in healthy donors. Regarding the study as a whole: Among TCR beta chains, those listed as cytomegalovirus-associated numbered about 160. In vitro, three CMV-associated chains proved specific for CMV antigens. According to reports, the classifier identified cytomegalovirus status with high specificity and sensitivity.

This CDR3 comprises 16 residues. CDR1 and CDR2 (germline): MNHNS, SASEGT. V gave up 4 bases and J gave up 0 bases; unmatched junction bases: 3. The data were produced by immunoSEQ multiplex PCR, yet TCRdb's version contains in-frame clones alone and is incomplete. The data hold about 130,000 clones, with about nine tenths observed a single time. Separate from the 666-subject first cohort, the roughly 120-subject validation cohort was the one that the donors belonged to. A note on this clone: No antigen is known for it.

V gene TRBV6-1 combines with J gene TRBJ2-2, with 9 bases matching TRBD1. The TCR was taken from a man aged 25 to 40 in good health and CMV-seronegative. Sequencing used PBMCs. The CDR3 nucleotides are TGTGCCAGCAGTGGACAGGGGGAGACGAACACCGGGGAGCTGTTTTTT. Residues: CASSGQGETNTGELFF.